This T cell receptor beta chain was observed in a study of blood T cell repertoires in COVID-19. On the study more broadly: Whether acute or convalescent, the COVID-19 samples came from the United States, Italy and Spain.

Enrolled through a virtual design, the participants were between 18 and 89 years of age and came from roughly 22 US areas. Recovery among Cohort 3 donors was established by two negative PCRs, clearance, or symptom resolution. CDR1 is LNHNV, CDR2 YYDKDF, per germline (reference sequence). The CDR3 is made up of 15 amino acids. Trimming took 4 bases from V and 7 from J; bases not matched to a gene: 4. The protocol was immunoSEQ multiplex PCR, while the TCRdb copy is restricted to in-frame clones and leaves out a portion. The sample contains 310,000 or so clones, about nine tenths of which appear only once.

This clonotype originated in a woman aged 40 to 49 who had recovered from COVID-19. The chain combines TRBV15 with TRBJ2-2, with 12 bases aligning to TRBD2. The material sequenced was PBMCs or T cells enriched from blood (not recorded which). CDR3 nucleotides: TGTGCCACCAGCACTAGCGGGGGGGCGGACGGGGAGCTGTTTTTT. Translating gives CATSTSGGADGELFF.